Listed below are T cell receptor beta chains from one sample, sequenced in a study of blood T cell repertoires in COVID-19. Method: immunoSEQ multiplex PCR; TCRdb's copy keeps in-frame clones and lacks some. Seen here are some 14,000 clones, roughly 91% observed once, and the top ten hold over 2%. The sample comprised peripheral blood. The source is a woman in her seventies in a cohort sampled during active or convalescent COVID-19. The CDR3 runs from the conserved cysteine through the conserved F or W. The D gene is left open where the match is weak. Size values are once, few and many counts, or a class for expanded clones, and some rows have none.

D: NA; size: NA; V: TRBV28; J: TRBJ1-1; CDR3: CATLGQGRTVATEAFF; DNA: TGTGCCACATTAGGGCAGGGTCGGACGGTGGCCACTGAAGCTTTCTTT
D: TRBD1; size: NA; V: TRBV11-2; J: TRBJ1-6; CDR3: CASSQGGAPLHF; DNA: TGTGCCAGCAGCCAGGGGGGAGCACCCCTCCACTTT
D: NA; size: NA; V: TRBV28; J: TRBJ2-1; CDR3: CASSVYNEQFF; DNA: TGTGCCAGCAGTGTATACAATGAGCAGTTCTTC
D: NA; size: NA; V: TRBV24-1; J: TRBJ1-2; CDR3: CATSGQSGGYTF; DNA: TGTGCCACCAGCGGACAGTCCGGTGGCTACACCTTC
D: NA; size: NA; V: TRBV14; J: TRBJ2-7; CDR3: CASSQGHEQYF; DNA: TGTGCCAGCAGCCAGGGCCACGAGCAGTACTTC
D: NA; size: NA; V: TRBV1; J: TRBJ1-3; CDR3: CTSSQRTAPGNTIYF; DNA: TGCACCAGCAGCCAAAGGACAGCTCCTGGAAACACCATATATTTT
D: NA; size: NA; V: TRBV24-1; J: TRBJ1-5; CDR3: CATSDPRAGVNQPQHF; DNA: TGTGCCACCAGTGACCCACGGGCAGGGGTTAATCAGCCCCAGCATTTT
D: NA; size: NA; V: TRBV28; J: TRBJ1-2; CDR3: CASTAGYSYGYTF; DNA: TGTGCCAGCACGGCAGGGTACAGCTATGGCTACACCTTC
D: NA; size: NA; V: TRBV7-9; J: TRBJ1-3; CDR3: CASSVMGGGSGNTIYF; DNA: TGTGCCAGCAGCGTCATGGGAGGAGGCTCTGGAAACACCATATATTTT
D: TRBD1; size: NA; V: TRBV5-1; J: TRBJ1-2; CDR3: CASSLAGQGRYGYTF; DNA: TGCGCCAGCAGCTTAGCGGGACAGGGTAGATATGGCTACACCTTC
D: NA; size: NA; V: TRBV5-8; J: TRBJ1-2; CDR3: CASSFGMGYTF; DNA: TGTGCCAGCAGCTTTGGCATGGGCTACACCTTC
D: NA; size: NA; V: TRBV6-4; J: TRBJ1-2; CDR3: CASSGDRSYGYTF; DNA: TGTGCCAGCAGTGGCGACAGATCTTATGGCTACACCTTC
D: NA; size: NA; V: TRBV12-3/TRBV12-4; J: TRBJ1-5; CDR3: CASSTGSGQPQHF; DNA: TGTGCCAGCAGCACAGGGTCGGGGCAGCCCCAGCATTTT
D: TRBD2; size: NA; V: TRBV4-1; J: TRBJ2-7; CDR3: CASSQGLAGGYEQYF; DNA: TGCGCCAGCAGCCAAGGACTAGCGGGGGGCTACGAGCAGTACTTC
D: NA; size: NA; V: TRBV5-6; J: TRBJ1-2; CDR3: CASSLGGDLNF; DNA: TGTGCCAGCAGCTTGGGGGGAGACCTTAACTTC
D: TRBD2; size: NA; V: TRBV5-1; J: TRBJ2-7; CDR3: CASSSGPLAGAYEQYF; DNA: TGCGCCAGCAGCTCGGGCCCGCTAGCGGGGGCCTACGAGCAGTACTTC
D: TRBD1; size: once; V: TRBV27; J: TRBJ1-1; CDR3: CASSLRVWRQGAGSNTEAFF; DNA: TGTGCCAGCAGTTTAAGAGTTTGGCGTCAGGGGGCGGGATCGAACACTGAAGCTTTCTTT
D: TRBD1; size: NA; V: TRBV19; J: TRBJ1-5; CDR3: CASSRPGQGAGSNQPQHF; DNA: TGTGCCAGTAGTAGGCCGGGACAGGGGGCGGGTAGCAATCAGCCCCAGCATTTT
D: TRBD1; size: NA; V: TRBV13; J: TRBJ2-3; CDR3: CASSSSDRDSSDTQYF; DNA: TGTGCCAGCAGCTCCTCGGACAGGGACAGCTCAGATACGCAGTATTTT
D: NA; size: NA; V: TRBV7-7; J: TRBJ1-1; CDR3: CASSEGRNTEAFF; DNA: TGTGCCAGCAGCGAGGGCCGGAACACTGAAGCTTTCTTT
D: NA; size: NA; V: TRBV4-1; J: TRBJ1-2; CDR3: CASSQSMVGEWIGYTF; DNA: TGCGCCAGCAGCCAAAGTATGGTAGGGGAATGGATAGGCTACACCTTC
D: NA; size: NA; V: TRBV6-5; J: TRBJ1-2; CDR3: CASRDSVFYGYTF; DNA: TGTGCCAGCAGGGACAGCGTTTTCTATGGCTACACCTTC
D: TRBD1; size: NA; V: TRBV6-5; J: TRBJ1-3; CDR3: CASSMDRGSGNTIYF; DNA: TGTGCCAGCAGTATGGACAGGGGCTCTGGAAACACCATATATTTT
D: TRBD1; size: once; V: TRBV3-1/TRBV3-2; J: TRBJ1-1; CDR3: CASSQDTGGTTEAFF; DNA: TGTGCCAGCAGCCAAGATACAGGGGGAACCACTGAAGCTTTCTTT
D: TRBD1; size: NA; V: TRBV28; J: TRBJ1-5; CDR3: CASSYRDRVGDQPQHF; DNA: TGTGCCAGCAGCTACAGGGACAGGGTGGGTGATCAGCCCCAGCATTTT
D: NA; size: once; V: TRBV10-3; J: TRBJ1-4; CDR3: CAISDMREKLFF; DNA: TGTGCCATCAGTGACATGCGAGAAAAACTGTTTTTT
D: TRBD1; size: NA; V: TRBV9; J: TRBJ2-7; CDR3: CASSLGGGEQYF; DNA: TGTGCCAGCAGCCTAGGGGGCGGCGAGCAGTACTTC
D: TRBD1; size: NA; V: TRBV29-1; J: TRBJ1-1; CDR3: CSVSRGTEAFF; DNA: TGCAGCGTGTCCAGGGGGACTGAAGCTTTCTTT
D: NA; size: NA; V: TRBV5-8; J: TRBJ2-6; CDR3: CASSRGPGSGANVLTF; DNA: TGTGCCAGCAGCCGTGGTCCAGGATCTGGGGCCAACGTCCTGACTTTC
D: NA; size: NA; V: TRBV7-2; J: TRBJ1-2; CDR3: CASSLRGGDGYTF; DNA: TGTGCCAGCAGCTTAAGAGGGGGAGACGGCTACACCTTC
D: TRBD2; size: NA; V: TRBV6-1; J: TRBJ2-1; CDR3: CASSEPAGGRSGEQFF; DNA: TGTGCCAGCAGTGAACCAGCGGGGGGACGGTCTGGTGAGCAGTTCTTC
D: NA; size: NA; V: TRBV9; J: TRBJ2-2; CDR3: CASSVGLWRGPRGTGELFF; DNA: TGTGCCAGCAGCGTAGGGTTGTGGAGGGGTCCACGTGGCACCGGGGAGCTGTTTTTT
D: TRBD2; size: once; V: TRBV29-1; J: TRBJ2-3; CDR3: CSVVFSGATSSTDTQYF; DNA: TGCAGCGTTGTCTTCAGCGGGGCCACTTCTAGCACAGATACGCAGTATTTT
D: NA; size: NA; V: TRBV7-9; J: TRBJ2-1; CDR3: CASSPSGSTYNEQFF; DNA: TGTGCCAGCAGCCCATCGGGTTCGACTTACAATGAGCAGTTCTTC
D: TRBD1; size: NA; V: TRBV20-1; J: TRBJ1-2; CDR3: CSASGQGGGYTF; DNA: TGCAGTGCTAGTGGACAGGGGGGTGGCTACACCTTC
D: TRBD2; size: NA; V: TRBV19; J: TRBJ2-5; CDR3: CASSALATSGGQETQYF; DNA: TGTGCCAGTAGTGCCCTCGCGACTAGCGGGGGACAAGAGACCCAGTACTTC
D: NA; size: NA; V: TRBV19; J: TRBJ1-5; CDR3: CASSIEGGGNQPQHF; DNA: TGTGCCAGTAGTATAGAGGGAGGAGGCAATCAGCCCCAGCATTTT